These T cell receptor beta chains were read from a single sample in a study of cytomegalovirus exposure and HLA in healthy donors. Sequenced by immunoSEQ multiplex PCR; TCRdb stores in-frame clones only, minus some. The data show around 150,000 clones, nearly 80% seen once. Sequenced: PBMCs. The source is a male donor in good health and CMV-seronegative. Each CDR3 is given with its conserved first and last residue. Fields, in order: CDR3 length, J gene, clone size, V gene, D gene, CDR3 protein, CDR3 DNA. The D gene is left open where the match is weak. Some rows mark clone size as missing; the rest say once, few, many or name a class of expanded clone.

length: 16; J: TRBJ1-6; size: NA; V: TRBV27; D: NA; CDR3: CASSFSPAGNNSPLHF; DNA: TGTGCCAGCAGTTTCAGCCCCGCAGGGAATAATTCACCCCTCCACTTT
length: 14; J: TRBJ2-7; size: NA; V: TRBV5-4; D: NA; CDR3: CASSRTGFSYEQYF; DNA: TGTGCCAGCAGCCGTACAGGGTTCTCCTACGAGCAGTACTTC
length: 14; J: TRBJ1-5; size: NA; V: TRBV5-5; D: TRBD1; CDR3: CASSFTGDNQPQHF; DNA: TGTGCCAGCAGCTTCACAGGGGACAATCAGCCCCAGCATTTT
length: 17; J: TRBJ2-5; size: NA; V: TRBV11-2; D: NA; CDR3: CASSLVFGGLEQETQYF; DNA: TGTGCCAGCAGCTTAGTCTTCGGGGGGCTTGAGCAGGAGACCCAGTACTTC
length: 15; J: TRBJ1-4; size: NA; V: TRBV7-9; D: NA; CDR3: CASSPYGGPNEKLFF; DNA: TGTGCCAGCAGCCCTTATGGAGGGCCTAATGAAAAACTGTTTTTT
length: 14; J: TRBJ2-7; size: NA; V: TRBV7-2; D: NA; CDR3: CASSLAGTNYEQYF; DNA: TGTGCCAGCAGCTTAGCCGGGACAAACTACGAGCAGTACTTC
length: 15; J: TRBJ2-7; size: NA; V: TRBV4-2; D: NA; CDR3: CASSRSTPLAPEQYF; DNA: TGTGCCAGCAGCCGGTCGACTCCCCTGGCTCCCGAGCAGTACTTC
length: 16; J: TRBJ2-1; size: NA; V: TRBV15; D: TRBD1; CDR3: CATSRAGTEAYNEQFF; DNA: TGTGCCACCAGCAGAGCCGGGACAGAGGCCTACAATGAGCAGTTCTTC
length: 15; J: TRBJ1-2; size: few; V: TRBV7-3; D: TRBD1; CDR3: CASSPSGTGRYGYTF; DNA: TGTGCCAGCAGCCCATCTGGGACAGGCCGCTATGGCTACACCTTC
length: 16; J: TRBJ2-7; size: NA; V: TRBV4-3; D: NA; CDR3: CASSQDDSVRSYEQYF; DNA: TGCGCCAGCAGCCAAGATGACAGCGTCCGCTCCTACGAGCAGTACTTC
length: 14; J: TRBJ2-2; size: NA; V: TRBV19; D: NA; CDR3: CATIRGGNTGELFF; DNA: TGTGCCACCATCAGGGGTGGGAACACCGGGGAGCTGTTTTTT
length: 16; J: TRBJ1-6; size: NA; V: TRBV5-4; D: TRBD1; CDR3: CASSLWDRGDNSPLHF; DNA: TGTGCCAGCAGCCTTTGGGACAGGGGGGATAATTCACCCCTCCACTTT
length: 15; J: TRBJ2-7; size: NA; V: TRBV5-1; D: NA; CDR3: CASSQQGGSSYEQYF; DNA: TGCGCCAGCAGCCAACAGGGAGGGAGCTCCTACGAGCAGTACTTC
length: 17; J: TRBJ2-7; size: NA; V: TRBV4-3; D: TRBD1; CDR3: CASSQDRTGLISYEQYF; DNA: TGCGCCAGCAGCCAAGATCGGACAGGTTTAATCTCCTACGAGCAGTACTTC
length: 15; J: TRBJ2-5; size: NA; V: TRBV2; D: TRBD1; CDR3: CASTPEGQGAETQYF; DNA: TGTGCCAGCACCCCCGAGGGACAGGGGGCAGAGACCCAGTACTTC
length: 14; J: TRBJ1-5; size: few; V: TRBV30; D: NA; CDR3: CAWTPGGTSQPQHF; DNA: TGTGCCTGGACCCCGGGGGGGACCAGTCAGCCCCAGCATTTT
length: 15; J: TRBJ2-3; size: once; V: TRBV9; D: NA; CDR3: CASSVAQGKGDTQYF; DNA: TGTGCCAGCAGCGTAGCACAGGGAAAGGGGGATACGCAGTATTTT
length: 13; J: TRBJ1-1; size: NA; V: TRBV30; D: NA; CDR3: CAWEGRVGTEAFF; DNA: TGTGCCTGGGAAGGGCGGGTGGGCACTGAAGCTTTCTTT
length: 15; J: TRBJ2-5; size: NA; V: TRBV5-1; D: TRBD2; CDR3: CASSLSAGGQETQYF; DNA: TGCGCCAGCAGCTTATCAGCGGGGGGGCAAGAGACCCAGTACTTC
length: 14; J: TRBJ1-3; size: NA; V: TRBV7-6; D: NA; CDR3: CASSGGPPGVAIYF; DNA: TGTGCCAGCAGCGGCGGTCCCCCCGGGGTCGCCATATATTTT
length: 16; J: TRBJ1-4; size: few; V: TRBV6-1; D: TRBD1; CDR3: CASSATRGQRNEKLFF; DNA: TGTGCCAGCAGTGCCACACGGGGACAGCGCAATGAAAAACTGTTTTTT
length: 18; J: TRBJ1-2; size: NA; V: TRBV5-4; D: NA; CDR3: CASSPSAGTLKLGYGYTF; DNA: TGTGCCAGCAGCCCTTCCGCCGGGACACTAAAGCTAGGCTATGGCTACACCTTC
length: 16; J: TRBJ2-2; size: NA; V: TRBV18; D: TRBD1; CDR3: CASSRRTGTDTGELFF; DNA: TGTGCCAGCTCACGCAGAACCGGGACAGACACCGGGGAGCTGTTTTTT
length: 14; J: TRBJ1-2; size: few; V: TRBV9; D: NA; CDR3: CASSVGGLPRGYTF; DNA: TGTGCCAGCAGCGTAGGAGGCCTCCCTCGGGGCTACACCTTC
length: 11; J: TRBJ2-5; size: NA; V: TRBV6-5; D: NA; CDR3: CASSGRETQYF; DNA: TGTGCCAGCAGTGGTCGGGAGACCCAGTACTTC
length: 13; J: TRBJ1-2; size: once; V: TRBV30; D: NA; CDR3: CAWSLQVSYGYTF; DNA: TGTGCCTGGAGCCTACAGGTATCCTATGGCTACACCTTC
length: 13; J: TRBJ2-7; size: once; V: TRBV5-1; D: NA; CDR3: CASSPTTADPQYF; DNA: TGCGCCAGCAGCCCTACGACTGCGGATCCCCAGTACTTC
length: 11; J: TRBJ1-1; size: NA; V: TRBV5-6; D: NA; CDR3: CASSREGGAFF; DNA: TGTGCCAGCAGCCGGGAGGGCGGGGCTTTCTTT
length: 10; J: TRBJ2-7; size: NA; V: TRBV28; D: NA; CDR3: CASKGGEQYF; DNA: TGTGCCAGCAAGGGAGGCGAGCAGTACTTC
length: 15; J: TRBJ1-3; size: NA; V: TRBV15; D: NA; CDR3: CATSRPKLLGNTIYF; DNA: TGTGCCACCAGCAGACCTAAGTTACTCGGAAACACCATATATTTT
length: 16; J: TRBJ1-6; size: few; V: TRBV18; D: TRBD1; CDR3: CASSVDRDKRNSPLHF; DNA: TGTGCCAGCTCCGTGGACAGGGACAAACGTAATTCACCCCTCCACTTT
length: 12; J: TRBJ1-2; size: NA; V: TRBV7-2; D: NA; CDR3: CASSSYAGGYTF; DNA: TGTGCCAGCAGCTCCTATGCCGGGGGCTACACCTTC
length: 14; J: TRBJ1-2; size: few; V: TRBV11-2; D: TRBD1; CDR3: CASSSDRAPRGYTF; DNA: TGTGCCAGCAGCTCGGACAGGGCCCCCCGTGGCTACACCTTC
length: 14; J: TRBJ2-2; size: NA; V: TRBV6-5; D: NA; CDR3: CASRTAGETGELFF; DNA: TGTGCCAGCCGAACTGCAGGGGAGACCGGGGAGCTGTTTTTT
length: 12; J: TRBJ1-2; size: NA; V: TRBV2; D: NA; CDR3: CASRQFTYGYTF; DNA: TGTGCCAGCAGACAGTTTACCTATGGCTACACCTTC
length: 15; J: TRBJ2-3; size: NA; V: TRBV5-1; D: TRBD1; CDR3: CASSAGQGGLDTQYF; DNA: TGCGCCAGCAGCGCCGGACAGGGGGGACTAGATACGCAGTATTTT
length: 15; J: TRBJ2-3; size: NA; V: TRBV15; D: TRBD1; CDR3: CATSRQGASTDTQYF; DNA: TGTGCCACCAGCAGGCAGGGGGCTAGCACAGATACGCAGTATTTT
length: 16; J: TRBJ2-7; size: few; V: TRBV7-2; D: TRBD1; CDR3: CASSLGGQARSHEQYF; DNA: TGTGCCAGCAGCTTAGGTGGACAGGCTCGTAGCCACGAGCAGTACTTC
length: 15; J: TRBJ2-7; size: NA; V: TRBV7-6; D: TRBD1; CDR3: CASSLGHRDRDEQYF; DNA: TGTGCCAGCAGCTTAGGCCACCGGGACAGGGACGAGCAGTACTTC
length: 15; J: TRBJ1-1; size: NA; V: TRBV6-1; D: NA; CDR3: CASSESAGANTEAFF; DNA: TGTGCCAGCAGTGAAAGCGCAGGGGCGAACACTGAAGCTTTCTTT
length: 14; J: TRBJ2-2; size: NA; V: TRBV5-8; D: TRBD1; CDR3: CASSYRGNTGELFF; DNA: TGTGCCAGCAGTTACAGGGGGAACACCGGGGAGCTGTTTTTT
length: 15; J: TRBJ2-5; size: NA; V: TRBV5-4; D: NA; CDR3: CASSLRSVTAGTQYF; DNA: TGTGCCAGCAGCTTACGTAGTGTAACGGCGGGGACCCAGTACTTC
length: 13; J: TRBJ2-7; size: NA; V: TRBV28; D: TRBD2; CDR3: CASSLAGGHEQYF; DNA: TGTGCCAGCAGCCTCGCGGGGGGGCACGAGCAGTACTTC
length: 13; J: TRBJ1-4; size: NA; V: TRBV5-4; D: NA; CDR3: CASSLGGGEKLFF; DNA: TGTGCCAGCAGCTTGGGGGGAGGGGAAAAACTGTTTTTT
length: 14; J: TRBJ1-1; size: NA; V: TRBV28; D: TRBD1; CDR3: CASIYRGGNTEAFF; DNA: TGTGCCAGCATCTACAGGGGTGGGAACACTGAAGCTTTCTTT
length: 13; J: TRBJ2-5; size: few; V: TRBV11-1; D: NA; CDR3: CASSFGPQETQYF; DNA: TGTGCCAGCAGCTTTGGGCCGCAAGAGACCCAGTACTTC
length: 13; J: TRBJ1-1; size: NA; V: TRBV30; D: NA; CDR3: CAWSVTGHTEAFF; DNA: TGTGCCTGGAGTGTGACAGGCCACACTGAAGCTTTCTTT
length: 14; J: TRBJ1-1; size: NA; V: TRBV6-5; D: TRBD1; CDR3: CASSSYRGWTEAFF; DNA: TGTGCCAGCAGTTCATACAGGGGGTGGACTGAAGCTTTCTTT
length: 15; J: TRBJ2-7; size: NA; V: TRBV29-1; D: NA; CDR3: CSVGTSGGVHYEQYF; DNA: TGCAGCGTTGGGACAAGTGGGGGCGTTCACTACGAGCAGTACTTC
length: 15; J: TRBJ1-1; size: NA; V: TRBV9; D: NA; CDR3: CASSVVREGYTEAFF; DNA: TGTGCCAGCAGCGTAGTCCGGGAAGGGTACACTGAAGCTTTCTTT